Sequencing of this T cell receptor (beta chain) was carried out in a study of cytomegalovirus exposure and HLA in healthy donors. Regarding the study as a whole: For most subjects, TCR beta sequences were reported to predict HLA-A and HLA-B alleles with accuracy.

As for this clone: The target antigen is unknown.

Both 60 Vbeta primers and 13 Jbeta primers went into the PCR. Profiled with immunoSEQ multiplex PCR; TCRdb holds only in-frame clones, not every one. The table has some 65,000 clones, more than 75% seen once. The sample was PBMCs. The receptor comes from a girl aged 10 to 17 in good health and CMV-seropositive.

In DNA, the CDR3 is TGCGCCAGCAGGTTCGGGGGGGAGCAGTTCTTC. This codes for CASRFGGEQFF. This chain connects TRBV10-2 to TRBJ2-1, with 7 bases identical to TRBD2. In germline, CDR1 is WSHSY, CDR2 SAAADI. V lost 6 bases, J lost 10 bases, and 3 bases stayed unmatched. The CDR3 has 11 residues.